Presented here are 17 T cell receptor beta chains from one specimen sequenced in a study of blood T cell repertoires in COVID-19 (dated by TCRdb to 2018 to 2020). To prepare the library, the immunoSEQ multiplex PCR assay was applied. Not all clones reach the TCRdb copy of this immuneACCESS table, which keeps in-frame sequences only. Checked studies attribute under half of the gap to unresolved V genes and leave the rest unexplained. This sample is represented by approximately 140,000 clones; around 84% of them were singletons. Of the sample, roughly 2.3% is held by the ten largest clones. Sequences were obtained from peripheral blood. The origin of the receptors is a man between 65 and 79 years old with acute or convalescent COVID-19.

The chain recombines TRBV5-1 with TRBJ1-5; 10 bases map to TRBD1. This CDR3 has 14 residues. With 6 bases clipped from V and 10 bases from J, the junction kept 10 bases outside the gene matches. The V gene's germline CDR1 is SGHRS and CDR2 YFSETQ. CDR3 sequence reads: CASKVGTGAGPQHF. CDR3 DNA: TGCGCCAGCAAGGTCGGGACAGGGGCCGGTCCCCAGCATTTT.

The chain combines TRBV5-1 with TRBJ1-2; 7 bases are shared with TRBD1. Germline CDR1 and CDR2: SGHRS and YFSETQ. The CDR3 covers 15 residues. J gave up 2 bases and V 6 bases, and 10 bases lay outside the gene matches. CDR3 DNA sequence: TGCGCCAGCACGCTTAGGACAGGCAACAACTATGGCTACACCTTC. Its protein product is CASTLRTGNNYGYTF. Full variable domain (missing parts from reference TRBV5-1 and TRBJ1-2): KAGVTQTPRYLIKTRGQQVTLSCSPISGHRSVSWYQQTPGQGLQFLFEYFSETQRNKGNFPGRFSGRQFSNSRSEMNVSTLELGDSALYLCASTLRTGNNYGYTFGSGTRLTVV.

This sequence joins TRBV7-2 and TRBJ2-5; 10 bases fit TRBD2. The CDR3 spans 16 residues. CDR1 is SGHTA and CDR2 is FQGNSA in the germline V gene. V was clipped by 1 base and J by 1 base; unmatched bases: 3. CDR3 in DNA: TGTGCCAGCAGCTTAGGTGCTAGCGGGGGCCAAGAGACCCAGTACTTC. Residues: CASSLGASGGQETQYF.

This clone was counted a single time. The rearrangement joins TRBV20-1 to TRBJ2-1, with TRBD2 matching over 14 bases. The V segment lost 3 bases and the J segment 4 bases; nucleotides outside the gene matches: 5. The CDR3 has 16 amino acids. Looked up from germline, CDR1 is DFQATT and CDR2 is SNEGSKA (reference sequence). Here the CDR3 reads CSASGTSGRLYNEQFF. As DNA, the CDR3 is TGCAGTGCTAGTGGGACTAGCGGGAGACTATACAATGAGCAGTTCTTC.

V usage is TRBV19 and J usage is TRBJ2-1; 8 nucleotides line up with TRBD1. V lost 0 bases, J lost 1 base, and 5 bases stayed unmatched. Germline assignment: CDR1 LNHDA and CDR2 SQIVND (reference sequence). The CDR3 is made up of 17 amino acids. The CDR3 nucleotides are TGTGCCAGTAGTATAGAGGGGAGGACAGGGTCCTACAATGAGCAGTTCTTC. Translated, it gives CASSIEGRTGSYNEQFF.

The chain employs TRBV11-1 and TRBJ2-7; D is possibly TRBD1 (7 bases). The germline V gene encodes CDR1 SGHAT and CDR2 FQDESV (reference sequence). Between the trimmed V and J ends, which lost 4 bases and 2 bases, there was a span of 15 bases. The CDR3 runs 15 residues. CDR3 in DNA: TGTGCCAGCAGCTCTGCGGGGACAGATCCCTACGAGCAGTACTTC. It is translated as CASSSAGTDPYEQYF.

This chain connects TRBV7-8 to TRBJ1-4; D is ambiguous. V was shortened by 3 bases and J by 8 bases, with 10 bases between the two germline ends. The CDR3 has 13 amino acids. Germline CDR1 and CDR2: SGHVS and FQNEAQ. The CDR3 DNA is TGTGCCAGCAGCTTGCCTCCCGCGGAAAAACTGTTTTTT. This encodes CASSLPPAEKLFF.

V and J are TRBV9 and TRBJ1-1, with D possibly matching TRBD1 (5 bases). Trimming removed 0 bases at V and 6 bases at J, with 15 bases between. The CDR3 extends over 15 amino acids. Germline V gene data show CDR1 as SGDLS and CDR2 as YYNGEE. This CDR3 reads CASSVGWEGTAEAFF. The CDR3 region has the DNA TGTGCCAGCAGCGTAGGGTGGGAGGGGACGGCTGAAGCTTTCTTT. Based on the CDR3 plus reference TRBV9 and TRBJ1-1, the full variable domain is DSGVTQTPKHLITATGQRVTLRCSPRSGDLSVYWYQQSLDQGLQFLIQYYNGEERAKGNILERFSAQQFPDLHSELNLSSLELGDSALYFCASSVGWEGTAEAFFGQGTRLTVV.

The rearrangement joins TRBV10-3 to TRBJ2-1; 8 bases fit TRBD2. CDR1 is ENHRY, CDR2 SYGVKD, per germline. This CDR3 has 14 amino acids. V dropped 3 bases and J dropped 3; count of bases not matched to a gene: 1. In DNA, the CDR3 is TGTGCCATCAGTGATCGGGGGGGCTACAATGAGCAGTTCTTC. It translates to CAISDRGGYNEQFF.

V and J are TRBV18 and TRBJ1-2; D possibly corresponds to TRBD1 (6 bases). The germline CDR1 and CDR2 sequences are KGHSH and LQKENI. The V end was cut by 6 bases, the J end by 8 bases, with 10 bases between. The CDR3 is made up of 11 amino acids. As DNA, the CDR3 is TGTGCCAGCTCGTCCCAGGGGGGCTACACCTTC. The encoded protein is CASSSQGGYTF.

The V gene is TRBV6-5, the J gene TRBJ2-1, with 8 bases identical to TRBD1. Trimming at V came to 4 bases and at J to 8 bases, leaving 13 bases not matched to a gene. This CDR3 has 16 residues. Per the germline V gene, CDR1 is MNHEY and CDR2 is SVGAGI. This chain's CDR3 is CASSSSDQGARDEQFF. Written as DNA, the CDR3 is TGTGCCAGCAGTTCCTCAGACCAGGGGGCTCGTGATGAGCAGTTCTTC.

The J gene is TRBJ1-2, the V gene TRBV7-9, with a weak D call TRBD1 (5 bases). V shed 1 base and J shed 1 base, with 10 bases lying between them. CDR3 length: 15 residues. The germline V gene encodes CDR1 SEHNR and CDR2 FQNEAQ (reference sequence). CDR3 residues: CASSLGQNYNYGYTF. The CDR3, as DNA: TGTGCCAGCAGCTTAGGACAGAATTATAACTATGGCTACACCTTC.

The rearrangement joins TRBV10-1 to TRBJ2-7; the D gene is possibly TRBD1 (6 bases). The germline V gene encodes CDR1 WNHNN and CDR2 SYGVQD (reference sequence). The CDR3 is 16 amino acids. The V end lost 9 bases, the J end lost 0 bases, and 21 bases lay between the germline ends. The CDR3 nucleotides read TGCGCCAGGGTCACAGCCGCAGGGGTTAGCTCCTACGAGCAGTACTTC. This translates into CARVTAAGVSSYEQYF.

The J gene is TRBJ2-2, the V gene TRBV11-3; no clear D gene. V lost 6 bases and J 4 bases, leaving 9 bases between the germline ends. CDR3 length equals 13 residues. Germline V gene sequence: CDR1 SGHNT, CDR2 YENEEA. The CDR3 loop reads CASRPHGTGELFF. CDR3 in DNA: TGTGCCAGCAGGCCCCACGGCACCGGGGAGCTGTTTTTT.

The chain recombines TRBV29-1 with TRBJ1-6; D is possibly TRBD1 (5 bases). V was trimmed by 4 bases and J by 6 bases, leaving 10 bases between them. The CDR3 contains 13 residues. CDR1 and CDR2 from the germline V gene are SQVTM and ANQGSEA. This CDR3 is CSVAQTANSPLHF. For the CDR3, the DNA is TGCAGCGTTGCCCAGACAGCTAATTCACCCCTCCACTTT.

This rearrangement joins TRBV5-1 to TRBJ2-1; TRBD2 matches at 9 bases. V was pared by 3 bases and J by 5 bases, with 9 bases of the junction left unmatched. CDR1 is SGHRS, CDR2 YFSETQ, per germline. CDR3 length: 16 residues. DNA of the CDR3: TGCGCCAGCAGCTCCGCAAGGACTAGCGTGAACAATGAGCAGTTCTTC. Its translation is CASSSARTSVNNEQFF.

This clone was seen more than once but under ten times. V gene TRBV6-6 combines with J gene TRBJ1-6; D remains unclear. The CDR3 consists of 14 residues. Trimming removed 3 bases from V and 8 bases from J, with 11 bases in between. Germline CDR1 reads MNHNY; CDR2 reads SVGAGI (reference sequence). The CDR3 loop is CASSYLGRDSPLHF. CDR3 DNA: TGTGCCAGCAGTTATTTAGGGAGGGATTCACCCCTCCACTTT.